This T cell receptor beta chain was captured in a study of blood T cell repertoires in COVID-19 (dated by TCRdb to 2018 to 2020). Notes on the research overall: The collaborator samples originated in the United States, Italy and Spain and spanned the acute and convalescent phases of COVID-19. The sample metadata nearly always contained a de-identified subject ID, COVID-19 status, age in years and sex. The samples were drawn from the first 160 participants of the ongoing ImmuneRACE study and from some 1,300 subjects provided by 6 global collaborators. Where available, HLA class I and class II types were obtained from metadata supplied by the sample provider rather than from assay-based typing. The dataset comprised deeply sampled blood TCRbeta repertoires from subjects exposed to, actively infected with, or recovered from COVID-19. The material from the prospective study consisted of cDNA or gDNA derived from T cells, B-cell-depleted T cells, or PBMCs. The repertoires were released in a freely available public database intended as a resource for research on the immune response to SARS-CoV-2. Points the paper makes about the study in general: The quantity of clinical and demographic metadata differed by source and by participant and was supplied without curation.

TCRbeta CDR3 regions were amplified from genomic DNA by means of the immunoSEQ Assay, a bias-controlled multiplex PCR. The original methods were these. The number of nucleated cells in each sample was estimated by amplification of reference gene primers within the assay. To quantify the absolute abundance of each unique TCRbeta CDR3 rearrangement, sequence reads were collapsed and filtered. For each sample, productive Simpson clonality was calculated by taking the square root of Simpson's diversity index across productive rearrangements. TCRdb carries this immuneACCESS record with in-frame sequences only. Its versions omit some clonotypes, under half of them owing to an unresolved V gene in the studies checked, with the rest unexplained. V, J and clone size are taken as reported in that table, and D and trimming were inferred from the DNA itself. This sample lists about 310,000 clones; around 87% were detected once. The top ten clones comprise 1% of the sample.

The collaborating institutions used their own protocols to collect whole blood in K2EDTA tubes. For TCRbeta analysis, collaborator samples were shipped as frozen whole blood, as isolated PBMCs, or as DNA extracted from either sample type. CDR1 and CDR2 are drawn from the germline V gene: SGHAT, FQNNGV. At the junction V is shortened by 5 bases and J by 4 bases; bases outside the gene matches: 4. Spanning cysteine to phenylalanine, the CDR3 consists of 14 amino acids. CDR3 DNA is the only sequence kept; it has 42 bases, read in frame from the first base. As regards this clone: Its target antigen remains unknown. No much larger clonotype is one base removed from it; base qualities were not supplied.

This sequence was found in a man over 45 with active or convalescent COVID-19. Material: peripheral blood. In this chain, TRBV11-2 is recombined with TRBJ2-3; TRBD2 aligns with 9 central bases. At the DNA level, the sequence is TGTGCCAGCAGCATGGGACTAGCTGCAGATACGCAGTATTTT. Translated, this is CASSMGLAADTQYF.